The clone carrying this T cell receptor (beta chain) has more than one count but fewer than ten. The data belong to a study of glioma-infiltrating T cells. Amplification of TCR alpha and beta CDR3 regions from RNA used iRepertoire nested multiplex PCR. Each CDR3 protein gets one entry after TCRdb re-called the multiplex PCR reads with MiXCR. The sample shows 110,000 or so distinct CDR3 sequences, about 25% of them seen only once. Unmatched junction bases numbered 8, after V lost 1 base and J lost 4 bases. Germline lookup yields CDR1 SEHNR and CDR2 FQNEAQ (reference sequence). The CDR3 sequence is 18 residues long.

V gene TRBV7-9 combines with J gene TRBJ2-1, with TRBD2 identical over 12 bases. The TCR sequence derives from a human donor with low-grade glioma or glioblastoma, undergoing nonglioma brain surgery, or in good health (not recorded which). The sample consisted of glioma tissue, nonneoplastic brain tissue, or PBMCs (not recorded which). In DNA, the CDR3 is TGTGCCAGCAGCTTAGTACCCCCGGGACTAGCGGGTTACAATGAGCAGTTCTTC. It yields the protein CASSLVPPGLAGYNEQFF.